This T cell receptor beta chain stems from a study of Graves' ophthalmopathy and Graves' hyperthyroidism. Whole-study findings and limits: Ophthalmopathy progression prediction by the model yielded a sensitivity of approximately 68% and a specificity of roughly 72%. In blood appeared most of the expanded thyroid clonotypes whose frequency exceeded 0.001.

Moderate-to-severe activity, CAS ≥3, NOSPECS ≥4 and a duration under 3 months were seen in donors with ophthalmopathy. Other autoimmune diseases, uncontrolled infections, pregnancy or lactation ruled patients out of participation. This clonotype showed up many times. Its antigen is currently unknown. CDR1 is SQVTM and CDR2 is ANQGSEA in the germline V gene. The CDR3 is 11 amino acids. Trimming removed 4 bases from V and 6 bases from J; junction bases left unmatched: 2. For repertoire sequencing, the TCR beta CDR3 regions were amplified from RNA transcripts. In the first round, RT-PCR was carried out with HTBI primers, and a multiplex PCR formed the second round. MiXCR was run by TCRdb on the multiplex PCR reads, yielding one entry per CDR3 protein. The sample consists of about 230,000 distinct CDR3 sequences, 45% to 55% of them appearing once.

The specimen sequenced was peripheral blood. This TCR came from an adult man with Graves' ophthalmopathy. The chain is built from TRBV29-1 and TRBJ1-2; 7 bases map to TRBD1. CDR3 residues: CSVATGNGYTF. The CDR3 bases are TGCAGCGTTGCGACAGGGAATGGCTACACCTTC.